The present TCR beta chain was sequenced within a study of blood T cell repertoires in COVID-19. Study in general: Donors in the United States, Italy and Spain gave samples during acute or convalescent COVID-19. The cDNA or gDNA used as material had been derived from T cells, B-cell-depleted T cells, or PBMCs.

Authors' analysis steps: Quantification of nucleated cells was approximated via reference gene primer amplification. The table came from immunoSEQ multiplex PCR; TCRdb's copy has only in-frame clones and leaves some out. V and J calls and clone size follow that table, whereas D and trimming were derived from the DNA. Seen here are some 250,000 clones, around 87% observed once, and the top ten hold about 7.6%. CDR1 is MDHEN and CDR2 is SYDVKM in the germline V gene. Trimming at V came to 6 bases and at J to 0 bases, leaving 8 bases not matched to a gene. This CDR3 comprises 17 residues. The specimen sequenced was peripheral blood. The sequence derives from a woman between 65 and 79 years old with active or convalescent COVID-19. This sequence joins TRBV28 and TRBJ1-1; 12 bases are shared with TRBD1. CDR3 nucleotide sequence: TGTGCCAGCAGACTTGGGACAGGGGGCTTATTGAACACTGAAGCTTTCTTT. This codes for CASRLGTGGLLNTEAFF.